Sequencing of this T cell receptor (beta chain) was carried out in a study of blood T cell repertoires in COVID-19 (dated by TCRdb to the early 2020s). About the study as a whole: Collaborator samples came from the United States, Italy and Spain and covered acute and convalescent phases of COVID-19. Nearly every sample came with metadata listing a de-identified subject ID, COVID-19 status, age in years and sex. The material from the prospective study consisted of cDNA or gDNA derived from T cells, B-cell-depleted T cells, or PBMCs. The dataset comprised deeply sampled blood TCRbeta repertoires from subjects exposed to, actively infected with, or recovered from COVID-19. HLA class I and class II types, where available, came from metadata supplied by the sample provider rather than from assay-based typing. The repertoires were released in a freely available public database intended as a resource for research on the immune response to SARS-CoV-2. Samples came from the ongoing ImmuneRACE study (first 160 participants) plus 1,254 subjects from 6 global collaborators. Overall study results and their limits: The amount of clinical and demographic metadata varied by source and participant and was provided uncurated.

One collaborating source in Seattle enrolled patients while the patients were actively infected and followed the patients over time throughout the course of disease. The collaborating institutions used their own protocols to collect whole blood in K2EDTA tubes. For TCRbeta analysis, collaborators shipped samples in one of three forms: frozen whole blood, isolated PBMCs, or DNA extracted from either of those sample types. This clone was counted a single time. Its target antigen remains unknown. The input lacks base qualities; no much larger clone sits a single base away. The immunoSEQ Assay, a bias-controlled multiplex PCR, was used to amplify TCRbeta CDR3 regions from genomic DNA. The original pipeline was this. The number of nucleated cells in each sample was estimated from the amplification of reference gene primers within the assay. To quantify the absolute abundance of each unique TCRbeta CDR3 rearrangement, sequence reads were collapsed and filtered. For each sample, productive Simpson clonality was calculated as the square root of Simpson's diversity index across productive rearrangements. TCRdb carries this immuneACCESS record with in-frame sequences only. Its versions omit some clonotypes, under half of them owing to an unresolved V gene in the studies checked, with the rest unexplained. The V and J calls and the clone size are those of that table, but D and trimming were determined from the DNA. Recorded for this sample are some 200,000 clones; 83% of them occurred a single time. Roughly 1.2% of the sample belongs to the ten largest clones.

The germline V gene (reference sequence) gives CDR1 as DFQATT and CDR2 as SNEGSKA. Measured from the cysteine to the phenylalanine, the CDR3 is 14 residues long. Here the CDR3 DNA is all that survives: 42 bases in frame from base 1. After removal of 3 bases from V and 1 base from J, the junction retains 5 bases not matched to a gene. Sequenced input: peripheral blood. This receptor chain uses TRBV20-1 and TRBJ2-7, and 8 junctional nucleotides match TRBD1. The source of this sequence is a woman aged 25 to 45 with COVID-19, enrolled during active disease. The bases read TGCAGTGCTAGTCAGGGGGCAAGTTCCTACGAGCAGTACTTC. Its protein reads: CSASQGASSYEQYF.